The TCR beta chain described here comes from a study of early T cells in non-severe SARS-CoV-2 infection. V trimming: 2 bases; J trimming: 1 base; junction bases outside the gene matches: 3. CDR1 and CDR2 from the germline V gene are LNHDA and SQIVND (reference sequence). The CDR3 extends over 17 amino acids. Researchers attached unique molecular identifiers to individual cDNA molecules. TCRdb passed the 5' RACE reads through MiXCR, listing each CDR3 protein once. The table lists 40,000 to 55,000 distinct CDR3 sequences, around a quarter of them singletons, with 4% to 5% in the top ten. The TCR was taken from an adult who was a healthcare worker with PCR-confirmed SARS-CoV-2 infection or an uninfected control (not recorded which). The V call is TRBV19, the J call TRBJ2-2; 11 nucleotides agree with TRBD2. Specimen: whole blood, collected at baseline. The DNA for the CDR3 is TGTGCCAGTAGTATACTAGCGGGGGGTTTGAACACCGGGGAGCTGTTTTTT. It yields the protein CASSILAGGLNTGELFF.